The 22 T cell receptor beta chains given below trace back to one sample, sequenced in a study of shared clonotypes between healthy human individuals. Profiling relied on immunoSEQ multiplex PCR, and the TCRdb table lists in-frame clones only, not all of them. In the table there are 400,000 to 550,000 clones, roughly 85% of which are singletons. The sequencing input was PBMCs. The receptor set was obtained from a woman between 40 and 50 years old in good health. Some clones in this sample may be carry-over from other donors' samples.

This clone is a singleton in its sample. The CDR3 bases are TGTGCCACCGCTAGCGGTCGGGGTGGCGAGCAGTACTTC. Amino acids: CATASGRGGEQYF. The J gene is TRBJ2-7, the V gene TRBV10-3, with 7 bases lining up with TRBD2. The CDR3 extends over 13 amino acids. Looked up from germline, CDR1 is ENHRY and CDR2 is SYGVKD. J was trimmed by 6 bases and V by 10 bases; bases with no gene match: 12.

This clone was recorded only once. V is TRBV7-9 and J is TRBJ1-2; a weak D match, TRBD1 (5 bases). V was shortened by 3 bases and J by 6 bases, with 5 bases between the two germline ends. This CDR3 has 11 residues. Germline values: CDR1 SEHNR, CDR2 FQNEAQ (reference sequence). The CDR3 here is CASSLGHGYTF. CDR3 DNA sequence: TGTGCCAGCAGCTTGGGACATGGCTACACCTTC.

This rearrangement joins TRBV6-5 to TRBJ2-2, with 10 bases fitting TRBD1. This CDR3 is built from 16 residues. The V gene's germline CDR1 is MNHEY and CDR2 SVGAGI. Germline trimming cut 4 bases from V and 5 bases from J; bases unmatched to any gene: 7. CDR3 DNA: TGTGCCAGCAGTTCGGGACAGGGGAGGGGTACCGGGGAGCTGTTTTTT. Protein sequence: CASSSGQGRGTGELFF.

The chain uses TRBV5-5 and TRBJ2-7; D remains unclear. Germline V gene sequence: CDR1 SGHKS, CDR2 YYEKEE (reference sequence). The germline V and J ends were trimmed by 7 bases and 3 bases, with 11 bases remaining between them. The CDR3 length is 12 residues. CDR3 in DNA: TGTGCCAGCCAGACGGAGAACTACGAGCAGTACTTC. Its translation: CASQTENYEQYF.

CDR3 sequence (DNA): TGTGCCAGCAGCCTTACCGGGACCGGGGCCTACGAGCAGTACTTC. Translating it yields CASSLTGTGAYEQYF. The chain couples TRBV6-6 to TRBJ2-7, with D possibly called TRBD1 or TRBD2 (5 bases each). The germline V gene has CDR1 MNHNY and CDR2 SVGAGI (reference sequence). This CDR3 has 15 residues. V lost 6 bases and J lost 2, with 17 bases in between.

The chain has TRBV28 and TRBJ2-7; D possibly uses TRBD1 or TRBD2 (5 bases each). This CDR3 comprises 15 residues. V was cut by 7 bases and J by 2 bases, with 18 bases left in between. The germline V gene has CDR1 MDHEN and CDR2 SYDVKM. The CDR3 DNA reads as TGTGCCAGCAACGACCCCCGGGACGGCGCCTACGAGCAGTACTTC. Residues: CASNDPRDGAYEQYF.

This chain links TRBV27 with TRBJ2-7, with TRBD2 as a possible D gene (7 bases). V lost 5 bases to trimming and J lost 6 bases, with 17 bases between them. This CDR3 is 14 amino acids long. Germline lookup yields CDR1 MNHEY and CDR2 SMNVEV (reference sequence). In DNA, the CDR3 is TGTGCCAGCAGTCCGCCGGGACGGGGGGCCGAGCAGTACTTC. Translated: CASSPPGRGAEQYF.

The sample holds one count of this clone. V and J are TRBV7-6 and TRBJ2-7; 8 bases match TRBD2. V lost 2 bases and J lost 9; bases outside the gene matches: 9. From germline, CDR1 is SGHVS and CDR2 FNYEAQ. This CDR3 has 14 amino acids. CDR3 region: CASSLSGSREGQYF. The CDR3 DNA reads TGTGCCAGCAGCTTAAGCGGGAGCAGGGAGGGGCAGTACTTC.

As concerns this clone: Sequence at one end of the junction differs from germline and may be a read error. This specimen includes other DNA sequences encoding the same CDR3. The rearrangement joins TRBV7-2 to TRBJ1-2; D is unclear. Germline V gene sequence: CDR1 SGHTA, CDR2 FQGNSA. The CDR3 extends over 16 amino acids. The CDR3 region is CASSSPWELINYGYTF. In DNA, the CDR3 is TGTGCCAGCAGCTCCCCCTGGGAGCTGATTAACTATGGCTACACTTTC.

This rearrangement joins TRBV10-2 to TRBJ2-1; 7 positions match TRBD2. Germline CDR1 and CDR2: WSHSY and SAAADI. Germline trimming cut 4 bases from V and 1 base from J; bases unmatched to any gene: 1. The CDR3 has 14 amino acids. CDR3 amino acids: CASSVGGSYNEQFF. CDR3 bases: TGCGCCAGCAGTGTGGGAGGGTCCTACAATGAGCAGTTCTTC.

The V and J genes are TRBV19 and TRBJ1-1, with D unclear. From germline, CDR1 is LNHDA and CDR2 SQIVND (reference sequence). The ends were cut back, 1 base at V and 7 bases at J, with 7 bases in the middle. This CDR3 spans 12 amino acids. In nucleotides, the CDR3 is TGTGCCAGTAGTATAGGCGCCATTGAAGCTTTCTTT. This encodes CASSIGAIEAFF.

This clone appeared once. The rearrangement links TRBV11-2 to TRBJ1-5; 9 bases agree with TRBD1. CDR1 and CDR2 from the germline V gene are SGHAT and FQNNGV. This CDR3 comprises 15 residues. Losses at the gene ends were 6 bases for V and 2 bases for J; bases not matched to a gene: 5. The CDR3 sequence is CASSRTGDRNQPQHF. In nucleotides, the CDR3 is TGTGCCAGCAGTCGGACAGGGGATCGCAATCAGCCCCAGCATTTT.

Remarks on this clone: This CDR3 is also generated by other DNA sequences in the sample. The chain employs TRBV11-3 and TRBJ2-1; D is ambiguous. Germline-derived CDR1 and CDR2 are SGHNT and YENEEA. V shed 0 bases and J shed 7 bases, with 4 bases lying between them. This CDR3 comprises 12 residues. In DNA, the CDR3 is TGTGCCAGCAGCTTAGACTCTAATGAGCAGTTCTTC. It specifies CASSLDSNEQFF.

This clone occurred once. This chain uses TRBV5-1 with TRBJ2-5, with 9 bases identical to TRBD1. The trim removed 0 bases at V and 3 bases at J, leaving 0 bases unmatched. The CDR3 is 14 amino acids. In germline, CDR1 is SGHRS, CDR2 YFSETQ. The CDR3: CASSLGDREETQYF. Here the CDR3 DNA reads TGCGCCAGCAGCTTGGGGGACAGGGAAGAGACCCAGTACTTC.

This clone was counted a few times. At the DNA level, this CDR3 is encoded by other sequences in the same sample as well. The chain couples TRBV18 to TRBJ1-1; no definite D call. Germline CDR1 and CDR2: KGHSH and LQKENI. The CDR3 totals 11 residues. V was pared by 3 bases and J by 7 bases, with 6 bases between. The CDR3 sequence: CASSPEGEAFF. CDR3 bases: TGTGCCAGCTCACCGGAGGGTGAAGCTTTCTTT.

The V and J genes are TRBV14 and TRBJ2-5; no reliable D call. Per the germline V gene, CDR1 is SGHDN and CDR2 is FVKESK. V lost 2 bases and J lost 5, with 12 bases in between. The CDR3 covers 14 residues. This CDR3 is CASSQLDLRETQYF. The CDR3 DNA reads as TGTGCCAGCAGCCAACTAGACCTCCGGGAGACCCAGTACTTC.

The chain carries TRBV28 and TRBJ2-7, with 11 bases matching TRBD2. The V segment lost 8 bases and the J segment 4 bases; nucleotides outside the gene matches: 10. The CDR3 runs to 15 residues. The germline CDR1 and CDR2 sequences are MDHEN and SYDVKM. CDR3 DNA: TGTGCCAGCCAAATTATCGGGACTAGCGGATACGAGCAGTACTTC. This encodes CASQIIGTSGYEQYF.

This clone was recorded once. The chain uses TRBV19 and TRBJ1-1; 9 positions agree with TRBD1. The CDR3 spans 14 residues. Germline CDR1 LNHDA, CDR2 SQIVND (reference sequence). The V and J ends lost 6 bases and 8 bases, in that order; junction bases with no gene match: 10. The CDR3 coding sequence is TGTGCCAGTAGCCCCCGGACAGGGGTCATAGAAGCTTTCTTT. It yields the protein CASSPRTGVIEAFF.

The CDR3 DNA reads as TGTGCCAGCAGCTTGAAGGGTGGGGATAAACAAGAGACCCAGTACTTC. Its translation is CASSLKGGDKQETQYF. This rearrangement joins TRBV5-5 to TRBJ2-5; D unresolved. Germline V gives CDR1 SGHKS, CDR2 YYEKEE (reference sequence). The CDR3 loop spans 16 amino acids. V lost 1 base, J lost 2 bases, and 15 bases lay in between.

CDR3 amino acids: CASSHPSGSGSDNEQFF. In DNA form, the CDR3 reads TGCGCCAGCAGCCATCCCAGTGGTAGCGGGAGCGACAATGAGCAGTTCTTC. The rearrangement joins TRBV4-1 to TRBJ2-1, with 9 bases fitting TRBD2. The CDR3 is made up of 17 amino acids. V dropped 3 bases and J dropped 5; count of bases not matched to a gene: 11. The germline V gene encodes CDR1 MGHRA and CDR2 YSYEKL.

Points on this clone: A much larger clone is a single base away; this may be a read error. The chain couples TRBV30 to TRBJ1-1; unclear D gene. CDR3 length: 13 amino acids. Trimming took off 4 bases at V and 1 base at J, with 10 bases between the two ends. Germline CDR1 reads GTSNPN; CDR2 reads SVGIG (reference sequence). The DNA of the CDR3 is TGTGCCTGGAATCAGCTGGGGAACACTGAAGCTTTCTTT. Residues: CAWNQLGNTEAFF.

The chain is built from TRBV19 and TRBJ2-5; D might be TRBD2 (5 bases). V was clipped by 3 bases and J by 6 bases, with 11 bases between them. Per the germline V gene, CDR1 is LNHDA and CDR2 is SQIVND (reference sequence). There are 13 residues in the CDR3. The CDR3 loop is CASSMPSIQTQYF. DNA of the CDR3: TGTGCCAGTAGTATGCCTAGCATACAGACCCAGTACTTC.